Below, 29 T cell receptor beta chains from the same sample are listed, as sequenced in a study of cytotoxic CD8 clonotypes in ibrutinib-treated CLL. The table came from immunoSEQ multiplex PCR; TCRdb's copy has only in-frame clones and leaves some out. The sample contains over 9,000 clones, approximately 80% of which appear only once. The sample consisted of PBMCs, taken at disease progression, from a patient treated with ibrutinib. These receptors originate from a human donor with chronic lymphocytic leukemia.

The chain couples TRBV28 to TRBJ2-7; TRBD2 is a possible D gene (6 bases). Germline lookup yields CDR1 MDHEN and CDR2 SYDVKM. The germline V and J ends were trimmed by 6 bases and 3 bases, with 12 bases remaining between them. The CDR3 length is 13 residues. The CDR3 sequence is CASRFGGVYEQYF. The CDR3 DNA is TGTGCCAGCAGATTTGGAGGGGTCTACGAGCAGTACTTC.

A few counts support this clone. This sequence joins TRBV9 and TRBJ1-1; D gene unclear. The CDR3 loop spans 12 amino acids. CDR1 and CDR2 (germline): SGDLS, YYNGEE. V lost 6 bases and J lost 4, with 10 bases in between. CDR3 region: CASNREGTEAFF. The CDR3 DNA reads TGTGCCAGCAATAGGGAGGGCACTGAAGCTTTCTTT.

The genes are TRBV7-8 and TRBJ1-2; D unresolved. Germline values: CDR1 SGHVS, CDR2 FQNEAQ. The ends were cut back, 4 bases at V and 4 bases at J, with 7 bases in the middle. The length of the CDR3 is 12 residues. The CDR3 DNA reads as TGTGCCAGCAGCTCGGGGATCTATGGCTACACCTTC. Protein: CASSSGIYGYTF.

This clone was seen a few times. The chain links TRBV5-1 to TRBJ2-1, with D unresolved. CDR3 length equals 11 residues. The V end lost 6 bases, the J end lost 7 bases, and 8 bases lay between the germline ends. Germline CDR1 is SGHRS and CDR2 is YFSETQ. This chain's CDR3 is CASTQLNEQFF. The DNA for the CDR3 is TGCGCCAGCACTCAGCTAAATGAGCAGTTCTTC.

J is TRBJ2-3 and V is TRBV13; a possible D gene is TRBD2 (6 bases). CDR3 length equals 15 residues. The germline CDR1 and CDR2 sequences are PRHDT and FYEKMQ (reference sequence). Trimming took 4 bases from V and 2 from J, leaving 13 bases between them. CDR3 in DNA: TGTGCCAGCAGCTCCAGATGGACTAACACAGATACGCAGTATTTT. Translation: CASSSRWTNTDTQYF.

This chain connects TRBV19 to TRBJ1-5; D might be TRBD1 (6 bases). V was shortened by 7 bases and J by 9 bases, with 13 bases between the two germline ends. Per germline, CDR1 LNHDA and CDR2 SQIVND (reference sequence). The CDR3 consists of 12 residues. This CDR3 reads CASTGALGPQHF. The CDR3, as DNA: TGTGCCAGTACGGGGGCCCTTGGGCCCCAGCATTTT. Drawing the rest from reference TRBV19 and TRBJ1-5, the complete variable domain is DGGITQSPKYLFRKEGQNVTLSCEQNLNHDAMYWYRQDPGQGLRLIYYSQIVNDFQKGDIAEGYSVSREKKESFPLTVTSAQKNPTAFYLCASTGALGPQHFGDGTRLSIL.

V usage is TRBV7-9 and J usage is TRBJ2-1, with 9 bases that match TRBD1. Germline lookup yields CDR1 SEHNR and CDR2 FQNEAQ (reference sequence). The CDR3 is 14 amino acids. With 3 bases clipped from V and 6 bases from J, the junction kept 3 bases outside the gene matches. In nucleotides, the CDR3 is TGTGCCAGCAGCTTTCAGACAGGGGGCAATGAGCAGTTCTTC. Its protein is CASSFQTGGNEQFF.

The chain carries TRBV29-1 and TRBJ2-7, with a weak D call TRBD1 (6 bases). The CDR3 is 15 residues long. V was pared by 7 bases and J by 6 bases, with 25 bases between. The germline CDR1 and CDR2 sequences are SQVTM and ANQGSEA. This CDR3 is CSASSLQGQGLEQYF. CDR3 nucleotides: TGCAGCGCATCATCGTTGCAGGGGCAGGGGCTCGAGCAGTACTTC.

Within the sample, this clone is medium-sized. The chain is built from TRBV29-1 and TRBJ2-7, with 7 bases fitting TRBD2. The CDR3 has 12 amino acids. The V gene end was trimmed by 3 bases and the J gene end by 2 bases; junction bases not matched to a gene: 1. Germline lookup yields CDR1 SQVTM and CDR2 ANQGSEA. In DNA form, the CDR3 reads TGCAGCGTTGAGGCGGGAGCCTACGAGCAGTACTTC. Protein: CSVEAGAYEQYF.

This clone has just one count. The chain employs TRBV7-9 and TRBJ1-5, with D possibly matching TRBD1 (5 bases). Germline V CDR1 and CDR2: SEHNR, FQNEAQ (reference sequence). The V end lost 4 bases, the J end lost 2 bases, and 18 bases lay between the germline ends. This CDR3 has 17 amino acids. CDR3 region: CASSSLDSPEGNQPQHF. CDR3 nucleotides: TGTGCCAGCAGCTCACTCGACAGTCCGGAGGGCAATCAGCCCCAGCATTTT.

This chain joins TRBV5-1 and TRBJ2-7; D uncertain. CDR3 length: 13 amino acids. Germline loops: CDR1 SGHRS, CDR2 YFSETQ. Trimming removed 1 base at V and 3 bases at J, with 8 bases between. The chain's CDR3 is CASSLYSYYEQYF. For the CDR3, the DNA is TGCGCCAGCAGCTTGTACAGTTACTACGAGCAGTACTTC.

This clone was observed a few times. The V gene is TRBV27, the J gene TRBJ2-7; the D gene is possibly TRBD1 (6 bases). The CDR3 has 16 residues. Germline values: CDR1 MNHEY, CDR2 SMNVEV (reference sequence). Between the trimmed V and J ends, which lost 0 bases and 7 bases, there was a span of 19 bases. CDR3 bases: TGTGCCAGCAGTTTATCGGGGGACATCCCCCTGTGGGAGCAGTACTTC. Residues: CASSLSGDIPLWEQYF.

The chain recombines TRBV7-2 with TRBJ2-4; D ambiguous. CDR1 is SGHTA, CDR2 FQGNSA, per germline. The CDR3 consists of 15 residues. Trimming left V 6 bases short and J 8 bases short, with 20 bases between. The CDR3 loop reads CASRQTSLGQHIQYF. CDR3 nucleotides: TGTGCCAGCAGGCAAACCTCATTAGGCCAACACATTCAGTACTTC.

CDR3 residues: CASSIGGTTVNTEAFF. The DNA of the CDR3 is TGTGCCAGTAGTATAGGAGGTACGACAGTGAACACTGAAGCTTTCTTT. The chain has TRBV19 and TRBJ1-1; weak D call: TRBD1 (5 bases). This CDR3 comprises 16 residues. Germline-derived CDR1 and CDR2 are LNHDA and SQIVND (reference sequence). The V end was cut by 1 base, the J end by 0 bases, with 12 bases between. Complete variable domain (other parts from reference TRBV19 and TRBJ1-1): DGGITQSPKYLFRKEGQNVTLSCEQNLNHDAMYWYRQDPGQGLRLIYYSQIVNDFQKGDIAEGYSVSREKKESFPLTVTSAQKNPTAFYLCASSIGGTTVNTEAFFGQGTRLTVV.

The rearrangement links TRBV7-2 to TRBJ2-7, with D unresolved. Trimming shortened V by 2 bases and J by 6 bases, and 17 bases separated the two germline ends. The germline gives CDR1 SGHTA, CDR2 FQGNSA. The CDR3 contains 15 residues. CDR3 sequence (DNA): TGTGCCAGCAGCTTACCGACCGCCCCCAAGCGCGAGCAGTACTTC. This codes for CASSLPTAPKREQYF.

The rearrangement links TRBV18 to TRBJ1-2; D not resolved. The CDR3 runs to 13 residues. The germline CDR1 and CDR2 sequences are KGHSH and LQKENI. The V end was cut by 2 bases, the J end by 8 bases, with 12 bases between. The CDR3 DNA reads as TGTGCCAGCTCACCAATGAGAGAGGGAGGCTACACCTTC. The encoded protein is CASSPMREGGYTF.

This clone has a handful of counts. The V and J genes are TRBV7-9 and TRBJ1-2; possible D gene TRBD1, 6 bases. The CDR3 length is 13 residues. V lost 5 bases to trimming and J lost 4 bases, with 11 bases between them. Germline CDR1 and CDR2: SEHNR and FQNEAQ (reference sequence). Here the CDR3 DNA reads TGTGCCAGCAGCGAGTGGGGGCCCTATGGCTACACCTTC. Translation gives CASSEWGPYGYTF.

The chain is built from TRBV18 and TRBJ1-3; 8 positions agree with TRBD1. With 3 bases clipped from V and 4 bases from J, the junction kept 14 bases outside the gene matches. CDR3 length equals 18 residues. CDR1 is KGHSH and CDR2 is LQKENI in the germline V gene. CDR3 in amino acids: CASSPNGPQGAFGNTIYF. The CDR3 nucleotides are TGTGCCAGCTCACCGAACGGTCCGCAGGGGGCATTCGGAAACACCATATATTTT.

As to this clone: An end of the junction differs from the germline gene, which may be a read error. The same CDR3 arises from other DNA sequences in this sample as well. This chain uses TRBV7-6 with TRBJ2-2, with TRBD2 identical over 8 bases. Per germline, CDR1 SGHVS and CDR2 FNYEAQ. The CDR3 sequence is 17 residues long. Here the CDR3 DNA reads TGCGCCAGCAGCTCGCCTCCAAGCGGGGGTCCCACCGGGGAGCTGTTTTTT. Encoded protein: CASSSPPSGGPTGELFF.

The chain employs TRBV28 and TRBJ2-7; perhaps D is TRBD1 or TRBD2 (5 bases each). The germline V gene encodes CDR1 MDHEN and CDR2 SYDVKM. The CDR3 covers 14 residues. The ends were cut back, 7 bases at V and 0 bases at J, with 13 bases in the middle. CDR3 region: CASTSGGISYEQYF. As DNA, the CDR3 is TGTGCCAGCACCTCTGGGGGTATCTCCTACGAGCAGTACTTC.

The rearrangement uses TRBV18 and TRBJ2-1; TRBD1 matches at 7 bases. The CDR3 contains 20 residues. Unmatched junction bases numbered 15, after V lost 0 bases and J lost 1 base. Germline V gives CDR1 KGHSH, CDR2 LQKENI. The CDR3 sequence: CASSPPVGPTGVGSYNEQFF. In DNA, the CDR3 is TGTGCCAGCTCACCACCCGTGGGTCCCACAGGGGTGGGGTCCTACAATGAGCAGTTCTTC.

J is TRBJ1-2 and V is TRBV19; tentative D call: TRBD1 (5 bases). The CDR3 consists of 15 residues. The germline gives CDR1 LNHDA, CDR2 SQIVND (reference sequence). V shed 0 bases and J shed 5 bases, with 13 bases lying between them. The chain's CDR3 is CASSIDSGRRYGYTF. The CDR3 region has the DNA TGTGCCAGTAGTATAGACTCAGGGCGACGTTATGGCTACACCTTC.

V gene TRBV5-1 combines with J gene TRBJ1-5; 11 bases are a match to TRBD1. Germline V CDR1 and CDR2: SGHRS, YFSETQ. The V gene end was trimmed by 5 bases and the J gene end by 10 bases; junction bases not matched to a gene: 5. The CDR3 length is 13 residues. The CDR3: CASSWDRGSPQHF. The CDR3, as DNA: TGCGCCAGCAGTTGGGACAGGGGGTCCCCCCAGCATTTT.

V is TRBV6-6 and J is TRBJ2-7; D might be TRBD2 (5 bases). V lost 6 bases and J 3 bases, leaving 12 bases between the germline ends. Germline V gives CDR1 MNHNY, CDR2 SVGAGI (reference sequence). This CDR3 contains 13 residues. CDR3 loop: CASSSLDRYEQYF. The CDR3 coding sequence is TGTGCCAGCAGCTCACTAGATCGCTACGAGCAGTACTTC.

V is TRBV5-1 and J is TRBJ2-1; D gene uncertain. From germline, CDR1 is SGHRS and CDR2 YFSETQ. V dropped 4 bases and J dropped 5 bases, with 10 bases sitting between them. The CDR3 totals 13 residues. The CDR3 DNA is TGCGCCAGCAGCCCCCTGAGTGACAATGAGCAGTTCTTC. Protein product: CASSPLSDNEQFF.

This chain connects TRBV30 to TRBJ2-1, with D perhaps assigned TRBD1 or TRBD2 (5 bases each). Trimming cost V 1 base and J 3 bases, with 16 bases left between them. CDR1 and CDR2 from the germline V gene are GTSNPN and SVGIG (reference sequence). The CDR3 spans 16 residues. CDR3 sequence reads: CAWSDWGTPRYNEQFF. CDR3 sequence (DNA): TGTGCCTGGAGTGATTGGGGGACCCCCCGCTACAATGAGCAGTTCTTC.

The V gene is TRBV6-5, the J gene TRBJ2-1; D ambiguous. CDR1 and CDR2 (germline): MNHEY, SVGAGI. The CDR3 loop spans 13 amino acids. Trimming left V 8 bases short and J 5 bases short, with 13 bases between. CDR3 DNA: TGTGCCAGCGGAAGGATCCCGCACAATGAGCAGTTCTTC. Protein: CASGRIPHNEQFF.

The chain couples TRBV19 to TRBJ2-2, with TRBD2 matching 14 bases. Germline CDR1 reads LNHDA; CDR2 reads SQIVND (reference sequence). The CDR3 runs 16 residues. Losses at the gene ends were 6 bases for V and 7 bases for J; bases not matched to a gene: 7. Here the CDR3 reads CASRIGTSGGIGELFF. CDR3 coding DNA: TGTGCCAGTAGAATCGGGACTAGCGGGGGAATCGGGGAGCTGTTTTTT.

The chain carries TRBV2 and TRBJ2-1; 8 nucleotides line up with TRBD2. CDR1 and CDR2 (germline): SNHLY, FYNNEI. After removal of 4 bases from V and 9 bases from J, the junction contained 8 bases not matched to a gene. The CDR3 consists of 14 residues. The CDR3 loop reads CASSVEREWSEQFF. In DNA, the CDR3 is TGTGCCAGCAGTGTCGAGCGGGAGTGGAGTGAGCAGTTCTTC.